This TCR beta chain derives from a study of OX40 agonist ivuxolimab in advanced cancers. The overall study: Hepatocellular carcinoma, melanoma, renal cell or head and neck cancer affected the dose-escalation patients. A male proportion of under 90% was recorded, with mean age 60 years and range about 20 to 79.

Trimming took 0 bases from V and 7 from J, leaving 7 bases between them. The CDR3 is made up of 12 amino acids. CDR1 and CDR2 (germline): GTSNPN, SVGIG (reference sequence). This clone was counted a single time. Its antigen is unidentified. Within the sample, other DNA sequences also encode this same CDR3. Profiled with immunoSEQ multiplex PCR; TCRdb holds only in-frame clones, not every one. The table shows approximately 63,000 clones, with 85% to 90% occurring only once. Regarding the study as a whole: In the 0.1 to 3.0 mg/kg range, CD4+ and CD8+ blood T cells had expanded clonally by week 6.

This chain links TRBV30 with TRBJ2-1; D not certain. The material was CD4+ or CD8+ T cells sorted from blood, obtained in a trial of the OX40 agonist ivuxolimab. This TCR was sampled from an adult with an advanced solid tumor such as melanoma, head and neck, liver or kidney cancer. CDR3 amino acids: CAWSVLGNEQFF. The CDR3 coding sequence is TGTGCCTGGAGTGTACTCGGGAATGAGCAGTTCTTC.